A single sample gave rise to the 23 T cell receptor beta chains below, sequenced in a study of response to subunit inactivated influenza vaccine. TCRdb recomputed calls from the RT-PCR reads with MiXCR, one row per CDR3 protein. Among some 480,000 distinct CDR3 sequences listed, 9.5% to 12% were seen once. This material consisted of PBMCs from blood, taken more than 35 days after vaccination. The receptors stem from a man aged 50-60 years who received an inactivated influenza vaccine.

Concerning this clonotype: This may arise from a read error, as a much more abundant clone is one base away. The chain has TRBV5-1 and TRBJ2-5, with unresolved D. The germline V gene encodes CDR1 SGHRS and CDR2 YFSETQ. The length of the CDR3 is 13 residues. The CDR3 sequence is CPSSHEYQETQYF. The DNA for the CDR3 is TGCCCCAGCAGTCACGAGTACCAAGAGACCCAGTACTTC.

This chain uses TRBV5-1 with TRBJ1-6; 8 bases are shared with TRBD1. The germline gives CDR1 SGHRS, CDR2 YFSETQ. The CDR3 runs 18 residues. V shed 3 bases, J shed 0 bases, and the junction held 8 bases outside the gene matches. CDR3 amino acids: CASSSNGQGSSYNSPLHF. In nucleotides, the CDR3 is TGCGCCAGCAGCTCTAACGGACAGGGAAGCTCCTATAATTCACCCCTCCACTTT.

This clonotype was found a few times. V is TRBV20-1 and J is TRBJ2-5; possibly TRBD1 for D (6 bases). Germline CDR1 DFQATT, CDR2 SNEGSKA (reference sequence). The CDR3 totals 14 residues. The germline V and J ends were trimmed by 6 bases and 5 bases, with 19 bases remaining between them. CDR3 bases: TGCAGTGCCCCACGGGACACACCAGGGGAGACCCAGTACTTC. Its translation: CSAPRDTPGETQYF.

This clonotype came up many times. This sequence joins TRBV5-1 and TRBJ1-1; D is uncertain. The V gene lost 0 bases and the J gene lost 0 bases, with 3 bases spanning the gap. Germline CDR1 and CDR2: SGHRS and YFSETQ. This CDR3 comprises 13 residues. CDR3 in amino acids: CASSLDLNTEAFF. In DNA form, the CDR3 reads TGCGCCAGCAGCTTGGATTTGAACACTGAAGCTTTCTTT.

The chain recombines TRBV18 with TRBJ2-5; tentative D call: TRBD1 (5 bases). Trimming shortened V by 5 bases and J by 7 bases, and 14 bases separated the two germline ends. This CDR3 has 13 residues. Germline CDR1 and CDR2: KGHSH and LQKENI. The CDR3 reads CASSSDSPSTQYF. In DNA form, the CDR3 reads TGTGCCAGCTCATCAGACAGTCCGTCGACCCAGTACTTC.

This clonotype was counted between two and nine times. The CDR3 DNA is TGTGCCAGCGGTCAAGATTTTCGCGCTGAAGCTTTCTTT. Protein: CASGQDFRAEAFF. The chain has TRBV6-1 and TRBJ1-1, with unresolved D. The germline CDR1 and CDR2 sequences are MNHNS and SASEGT. The CDR3 sequence is 13 residues long. Trimming took 8 bases from V and 6 from J, leaving 16 bases between them.

In DNA form, the CDR3 reads TGTGCCAGCAGCGTATCTTCTAGCAGCACAGATACGCAGTATTTT. This translates into CASSVSSSSTDTQYF. V and J are TRBV9 and TRBJ2-3; D perhaps matches TRBD2 (5 bases). Germline V CDR1 and CDR2: SGDLS, YYNGEE. This CDR3 is built from 15 residues. V lost 1 base to trimming and J lost 0 bases, with 9 bases between them.

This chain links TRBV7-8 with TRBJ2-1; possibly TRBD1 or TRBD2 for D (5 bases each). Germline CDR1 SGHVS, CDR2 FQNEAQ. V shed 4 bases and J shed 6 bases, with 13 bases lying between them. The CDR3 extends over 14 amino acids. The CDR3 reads CASSSHGGGNEQFF. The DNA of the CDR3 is TGTGCCAGCAGCTCCCATGGGGGTGGCAATGAGCAGTTCTTC.

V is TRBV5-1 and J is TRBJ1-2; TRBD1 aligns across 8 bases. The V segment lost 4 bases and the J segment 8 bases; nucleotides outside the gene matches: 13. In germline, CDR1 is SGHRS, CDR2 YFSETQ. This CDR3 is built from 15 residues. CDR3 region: CASSVQTGGALGYTF. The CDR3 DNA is TGCGCCAGCAGCGTCCAAACAGGGGGAGCCCTGGGCTACACCTTC. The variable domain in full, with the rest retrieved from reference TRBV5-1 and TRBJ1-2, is KAGVTQTPRYLIKTRGQQVTLSCSPISGHRSVSWYQQTPGQGLQFLFEYFSETQRNKGNFPGRFSGRQFSNSRSEMNVSTLELGDSALYLCASSVQTGGALGYTFGSGTRLTVV.

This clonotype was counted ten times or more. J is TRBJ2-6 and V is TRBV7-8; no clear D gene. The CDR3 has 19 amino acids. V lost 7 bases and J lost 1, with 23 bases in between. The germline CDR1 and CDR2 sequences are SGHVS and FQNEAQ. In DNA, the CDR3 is TGTGCCAGCAACCCCCACTCGGAGACGTTGGTTTCTGGGGCCAACGTCCTGACTTTC. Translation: CASNPHSETLVSGANVLTF.

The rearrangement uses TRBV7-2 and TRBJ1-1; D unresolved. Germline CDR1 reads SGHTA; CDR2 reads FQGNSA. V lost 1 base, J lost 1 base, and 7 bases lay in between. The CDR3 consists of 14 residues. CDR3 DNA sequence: TGTGCCAGCAGCTTAGGCGTAGCGAACACTGAAGCTTTCTTT. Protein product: CASSLGVANTEAFF.

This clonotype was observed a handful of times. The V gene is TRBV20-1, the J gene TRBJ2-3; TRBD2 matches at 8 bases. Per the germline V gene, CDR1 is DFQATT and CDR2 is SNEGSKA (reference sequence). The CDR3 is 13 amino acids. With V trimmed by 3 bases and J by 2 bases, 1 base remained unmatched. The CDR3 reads CSASGGVTDTQYF. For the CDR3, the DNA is TGCAGTGCTAGCGGGGGGGTCACAGATACGCAGTATTTT.

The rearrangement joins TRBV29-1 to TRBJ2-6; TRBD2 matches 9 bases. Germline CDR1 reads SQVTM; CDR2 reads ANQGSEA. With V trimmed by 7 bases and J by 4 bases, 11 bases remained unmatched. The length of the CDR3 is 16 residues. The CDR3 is CSALGREGRGANVLTF. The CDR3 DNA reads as TGCAGCGCGTTAGGGCGGGAGGGCCGCGGGGCCAACGTCCTGACTTTC.

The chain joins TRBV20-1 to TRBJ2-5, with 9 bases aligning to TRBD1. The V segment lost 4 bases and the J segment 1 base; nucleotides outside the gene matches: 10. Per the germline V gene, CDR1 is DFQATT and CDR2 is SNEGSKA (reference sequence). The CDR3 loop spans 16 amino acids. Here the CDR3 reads CSANGDRVLTQETQYF. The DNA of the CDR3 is TGCAGTGCTAATGGGGACAGGGTACTCACCCAAGAGACCCAGTACTTC.

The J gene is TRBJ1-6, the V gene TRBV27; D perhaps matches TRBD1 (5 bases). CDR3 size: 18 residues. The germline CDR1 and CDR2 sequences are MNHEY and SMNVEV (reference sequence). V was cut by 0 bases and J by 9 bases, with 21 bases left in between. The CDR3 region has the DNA TGTGCCAGCAGTTTATCGTCTTTTTCAGCAGGGTCATCTTCACCCCTCCACTTT. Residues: CASSLSSFSAGSSSPLHF.

The CDR3 DNA sequence: TGTGCCAGCAGCCTAGGACTAGCTCGAGAATATGAGCAGTTCTTC. This codes for CASSLGLAREYEQFF. The chain couples TRBV4-2 to TRBJ2-1; 8 positions match TRBD2. Germline V gene sequence: CDR1 LGHNA, CDR2 YNFKEQ. Trimming cost V 4 bases and J 8 bases; bases outside gene matches: 10. The length of the CDR3 is 15 residues.

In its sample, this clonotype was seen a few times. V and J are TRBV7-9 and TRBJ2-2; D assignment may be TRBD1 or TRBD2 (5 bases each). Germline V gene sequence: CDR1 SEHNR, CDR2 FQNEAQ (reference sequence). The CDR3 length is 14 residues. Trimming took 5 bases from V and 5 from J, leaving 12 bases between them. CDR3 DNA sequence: TGTGCCAGCAGCCTCCAGGGAGTGACCGGGGAGCTGTTTTTT. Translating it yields CASSLQGVTGELFF.

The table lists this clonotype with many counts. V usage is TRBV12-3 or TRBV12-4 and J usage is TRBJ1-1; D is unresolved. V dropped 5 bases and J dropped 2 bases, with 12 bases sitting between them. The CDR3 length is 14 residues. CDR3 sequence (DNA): TGTGCCAGCAGTGGCGGGAAGGGAAACACTGAAGCTTTCTTT. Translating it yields CASSGGKGNTEAFF.

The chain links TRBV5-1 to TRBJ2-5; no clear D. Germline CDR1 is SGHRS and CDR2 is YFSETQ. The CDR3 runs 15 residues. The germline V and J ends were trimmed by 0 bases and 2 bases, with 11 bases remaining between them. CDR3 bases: TGCGCCAGCAGCTTGGTTCGCCCCAATCAAGAGACCCAGTACTTC. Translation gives CASSLVRPNQETQYF.

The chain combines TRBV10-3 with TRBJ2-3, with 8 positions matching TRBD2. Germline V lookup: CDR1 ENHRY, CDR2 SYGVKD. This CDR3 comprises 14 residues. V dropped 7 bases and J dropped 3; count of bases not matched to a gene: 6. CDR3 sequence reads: CAIKAGAVTDTQYF. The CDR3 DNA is TGTGCCATCAAAGCGGGGGCAGTGACAGATACGCAGTATTTT.

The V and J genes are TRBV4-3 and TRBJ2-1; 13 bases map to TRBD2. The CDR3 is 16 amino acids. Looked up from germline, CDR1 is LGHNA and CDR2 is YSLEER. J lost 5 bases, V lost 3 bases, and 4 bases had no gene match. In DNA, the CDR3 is TGCGCCAGCAGCCACGAAGGACTAGCGGGGGACAATGAGCAGTTCTTC. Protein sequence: CASSHEGLAGDNEQFF.

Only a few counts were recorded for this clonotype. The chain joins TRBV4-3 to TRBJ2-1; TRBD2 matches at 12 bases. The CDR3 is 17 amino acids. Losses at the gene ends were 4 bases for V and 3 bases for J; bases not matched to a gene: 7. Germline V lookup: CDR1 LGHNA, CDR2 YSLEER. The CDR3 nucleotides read TGCGCCAGCAGCCGACGGACTAGCGGGATCGGCTACAATGAGCAGTTCTTC. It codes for CASSRRTSGIGYNEQFF.

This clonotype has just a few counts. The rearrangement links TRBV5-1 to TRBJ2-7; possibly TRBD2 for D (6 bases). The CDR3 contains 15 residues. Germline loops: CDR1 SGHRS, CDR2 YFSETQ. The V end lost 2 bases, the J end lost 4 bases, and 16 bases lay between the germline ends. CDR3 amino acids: CASSFSGTGLYEQYF. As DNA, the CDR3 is TGCGCCAGCAGCTTCTCAGGGACGGGACTTTACGAGCAGTACTTC.